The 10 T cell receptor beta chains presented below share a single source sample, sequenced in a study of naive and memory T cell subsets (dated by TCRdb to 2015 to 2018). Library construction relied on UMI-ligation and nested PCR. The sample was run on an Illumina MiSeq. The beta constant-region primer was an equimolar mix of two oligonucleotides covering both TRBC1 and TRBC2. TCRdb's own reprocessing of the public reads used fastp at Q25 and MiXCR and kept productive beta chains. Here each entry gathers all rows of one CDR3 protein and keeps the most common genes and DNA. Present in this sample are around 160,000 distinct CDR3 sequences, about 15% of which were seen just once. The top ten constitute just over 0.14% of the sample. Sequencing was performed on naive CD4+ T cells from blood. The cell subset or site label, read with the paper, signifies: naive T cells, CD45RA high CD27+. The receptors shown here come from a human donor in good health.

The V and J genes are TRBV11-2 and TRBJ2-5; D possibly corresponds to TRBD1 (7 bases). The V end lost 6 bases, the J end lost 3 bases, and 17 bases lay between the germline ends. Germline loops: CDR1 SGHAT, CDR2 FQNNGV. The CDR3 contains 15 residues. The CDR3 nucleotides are TGTGCCAGCAGTTTACCTTCCAGGGGGGAAGAGACCCAGTACTTC. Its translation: CASSLPSRGEETQYF.

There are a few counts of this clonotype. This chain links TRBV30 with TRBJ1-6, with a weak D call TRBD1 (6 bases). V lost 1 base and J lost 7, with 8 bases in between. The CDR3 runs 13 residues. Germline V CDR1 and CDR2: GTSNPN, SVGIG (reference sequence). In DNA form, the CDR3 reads TGTGCCTGGAGTGGACAGGCAAATTCACCCCTCCACTTT. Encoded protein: CAWSGQANSPLHF.

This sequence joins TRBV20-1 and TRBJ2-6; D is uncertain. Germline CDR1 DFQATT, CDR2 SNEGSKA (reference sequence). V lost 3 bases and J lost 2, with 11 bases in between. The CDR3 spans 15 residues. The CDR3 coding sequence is TGCAGTGCTAGTCCCAGCGCAGCTGGGGCCAACGTCCTGACTTTC. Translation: CSASPSAAGANVLTF.

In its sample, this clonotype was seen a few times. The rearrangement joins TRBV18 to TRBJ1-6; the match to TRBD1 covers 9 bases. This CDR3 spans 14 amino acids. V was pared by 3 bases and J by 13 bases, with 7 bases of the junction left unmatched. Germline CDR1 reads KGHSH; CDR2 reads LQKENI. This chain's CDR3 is CASSPDRGVTPLHF. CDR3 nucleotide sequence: TGTGCCAGCTCACCTGACAGGGGGGTAACTCCCCTCCACTTT.

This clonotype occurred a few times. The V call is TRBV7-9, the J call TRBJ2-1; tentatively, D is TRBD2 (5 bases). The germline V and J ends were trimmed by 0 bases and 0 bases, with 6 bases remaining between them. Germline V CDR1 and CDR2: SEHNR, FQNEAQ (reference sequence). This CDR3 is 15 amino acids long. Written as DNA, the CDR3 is TGTGCCAGCAGCTTAGCGGGAGACTCCTACAATGAGCAGTTCTTC. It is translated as CASSLAGDSYNEQFF. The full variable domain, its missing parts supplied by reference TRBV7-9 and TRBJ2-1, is DTGVSQNPRHKITKRGQNVTFRCDPISEHNRLYWYRQTLGQGPEFLTYFQNEAQLEKSRLLSDRFSAERPKGSFSTLEIQRTEQGDSAMYLCASSLAGDSYNEQFFGPGTRLTVL.

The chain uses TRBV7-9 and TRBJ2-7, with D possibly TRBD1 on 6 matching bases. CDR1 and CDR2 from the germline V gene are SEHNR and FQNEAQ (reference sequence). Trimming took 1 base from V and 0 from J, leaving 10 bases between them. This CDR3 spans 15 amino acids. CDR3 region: CASSLGQVSSYEQYF. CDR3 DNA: TGTGCCAGCAGCTTAGGACAGGTGAGCTCCTACGAGCAGTACTTC.

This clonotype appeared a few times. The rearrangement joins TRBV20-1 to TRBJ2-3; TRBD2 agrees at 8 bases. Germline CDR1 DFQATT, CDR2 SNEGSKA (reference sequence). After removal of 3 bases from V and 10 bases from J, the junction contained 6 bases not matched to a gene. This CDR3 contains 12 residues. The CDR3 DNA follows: TGCAGTGCTAGGATGACTAGCGACGCGCAGTATTTT. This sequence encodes CSARMTSDAQYF.

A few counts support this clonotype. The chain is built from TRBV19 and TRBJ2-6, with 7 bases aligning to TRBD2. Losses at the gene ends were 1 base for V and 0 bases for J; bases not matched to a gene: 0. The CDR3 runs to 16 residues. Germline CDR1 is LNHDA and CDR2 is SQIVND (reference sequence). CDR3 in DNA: TGTGCCAGTAGTATAGCGGGGGGCTCTGGGGCCAACGTCCTGACTTTC. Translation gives CASSIAGGSGANVLTF. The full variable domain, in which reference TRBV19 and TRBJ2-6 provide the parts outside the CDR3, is DGGITQSPKYLFRKEGQNVTLSCEQNLNHDAMYWYRQDPGQGLRLIYYSQIVNDFQKGDIAEGYSVSREKKESFPLTVTSAQKNPTAFYLCASSIAGGSGANVLTFGAGSRLTVL.

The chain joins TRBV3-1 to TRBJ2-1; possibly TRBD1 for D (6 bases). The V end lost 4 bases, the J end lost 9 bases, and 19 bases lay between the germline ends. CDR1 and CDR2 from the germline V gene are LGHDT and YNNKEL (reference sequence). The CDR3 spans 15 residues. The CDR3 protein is CASSPRQGPHSEQFF. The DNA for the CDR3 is TGTGCCAGCAGCCCCCGGCAGGGGCCCCACAGTGAGCAGTTCTTC.

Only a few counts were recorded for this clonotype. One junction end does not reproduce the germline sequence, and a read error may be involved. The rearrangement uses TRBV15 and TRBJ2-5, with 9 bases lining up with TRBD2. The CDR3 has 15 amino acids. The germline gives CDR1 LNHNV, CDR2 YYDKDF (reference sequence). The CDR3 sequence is CATSRDGGRVVTQYF. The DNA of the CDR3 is TGTGCCACCAGTAGAGATGGCGGGAGGGTGGTGACCCAGTACTTC.